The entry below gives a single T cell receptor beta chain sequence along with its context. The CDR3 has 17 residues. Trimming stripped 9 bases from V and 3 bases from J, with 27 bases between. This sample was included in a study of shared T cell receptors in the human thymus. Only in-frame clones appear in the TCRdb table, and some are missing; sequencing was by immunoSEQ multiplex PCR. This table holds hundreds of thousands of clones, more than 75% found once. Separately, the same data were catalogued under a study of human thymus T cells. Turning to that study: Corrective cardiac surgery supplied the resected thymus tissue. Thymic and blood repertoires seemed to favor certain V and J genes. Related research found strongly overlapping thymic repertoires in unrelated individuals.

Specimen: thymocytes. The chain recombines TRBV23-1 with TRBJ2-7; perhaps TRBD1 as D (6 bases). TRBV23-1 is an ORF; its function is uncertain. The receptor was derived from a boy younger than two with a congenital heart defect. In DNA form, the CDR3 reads TGCGCCAGGGCAGGGGTAAAGGGGACAACGAACGGCTACGAGCAGTACTTC. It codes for CARAGVKGTTNGYEQYF.